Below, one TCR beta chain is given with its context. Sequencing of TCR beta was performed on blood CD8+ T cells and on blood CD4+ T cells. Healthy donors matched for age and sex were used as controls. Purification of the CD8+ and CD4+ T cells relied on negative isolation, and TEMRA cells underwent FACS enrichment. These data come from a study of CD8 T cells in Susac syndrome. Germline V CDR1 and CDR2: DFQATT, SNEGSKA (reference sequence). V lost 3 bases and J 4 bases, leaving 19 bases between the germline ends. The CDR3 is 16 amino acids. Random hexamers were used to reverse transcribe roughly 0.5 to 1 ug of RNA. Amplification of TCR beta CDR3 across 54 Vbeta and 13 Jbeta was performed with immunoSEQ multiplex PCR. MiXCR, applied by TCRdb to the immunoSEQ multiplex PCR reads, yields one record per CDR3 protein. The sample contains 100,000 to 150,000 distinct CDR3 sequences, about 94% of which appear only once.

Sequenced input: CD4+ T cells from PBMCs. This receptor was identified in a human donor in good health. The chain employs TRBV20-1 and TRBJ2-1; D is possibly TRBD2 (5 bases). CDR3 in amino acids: CSASGSGGYLYNEQFF. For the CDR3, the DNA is TGCAGTGCTAGTGGTTCGGGCGGGTACTTATACAATGAGCAGTTCTTC.